Each of the 31 T cell receptor beta chains below was sequenced from the same sample in a study of blood T cell repertoires in COVID-19 (dated by TCRdb to the early 2020s). Libraries were constructed by the immunoSEQ multiplex PCR assay. Entries here come from immuneACCESS through TCRdb and include only in-frame sequences with V and J called. Some clones fail to appear in such tables; in the studies checked, an unresolved V gene covers under half of the shortfall, and the cause of the remainder is unknown. The sample yields approximately 38,000 clones; 85% to 95% were counted once. The top ten clones comprise 4.1% of the sample. Sequencing was done on a sample of peripheral blood. The receptors were sampled from a human donor with active COVID-19. The donor label of this sample is uncertain.

This chain uses TRBV5-1 with TRBJ2-3, with D maybe TRBD1 (5 bases). Germline loops: CDR1 SGHRS, CDR2 YFSETQ. The V and J ends lost 3 bases and 4 bases respectively, with 18 bases between them. The CDR3 is 16 amino acids. CDR3 protein: CASSSAPGKGADTQYF. In nucleotides, the CDR3 is TGCGCCAGCAGCTCGGCCCCAGGGAAGGGTGCAGATACGCAGTATTTT.

The DNA for the CDR3 is TGTGCCAGCAGCCCAAACAGAGGGAATGAGCAGTTCTTC. It translates to CASSPNRGNEQFF. The chain carries TRBV11-2 and TRBJ2-1; TRBD2 might be the D (5 bases). Germline V CDR1 and CDR2: SGHAT, FQNNGV. This CDR3 has 13 residues. V lost 5 bases, J lost 7 bases, and 12 bases lay in between.

This chain uses TRBV29-1 with TRBJ2-2; 11 nucleotides match TRBD2. The CDR3 extends over 15 amino acids. CDR1 and CDR2 (germline): SQVTM, ANQGSEA. V shed 6 bases and J 4 bases; nucleotides not matched to a gene: 7. DNA for the CDR3: TGCAGCGTCATAGGGACTAGCGGTGGCACCGGGGAGCTGTTTTTT. This translates into CSVIGTSGGTGELFF.

This chain links TRBV18 with TRBJ2-7; the match to TRBD1 covers 9 bases. This CDR3 contains 14 residues. Losses at the gene ends were 3 bases for V and 7 bases for J; bases not matched to a gene: 7. Germline V gene data show CDR1 as KGHSH and CDR2 as LQKENI. Here the CDR3 DNA reads TGTGCCAGCTCACCCGGACAGGGGATAGGGGAGCAGTACTTC. This encodes CASSPGQGIGEQYF. Using reference TRBV18 and TRBJ2-7 for the parts outside the CDR3, the full variable domain is NAGVMQNPRHLVRRRGQEARLRCSPMKGHSHVYWYRQLPEEGLKFMVYLQKENIIDESGMPKERFSAEFPKEGPSILRIQQVVRGDSAAYFCASSPGQGIGEQYFGPGTRLTVT.

V and J are TRBV24-1 and TRBJ2-5, with D tentatively TRBD2 (6 bases). Trimming stripped 4 bases from V and 5 bases from J, with 13 bases between. This CDR3 contains 14 residues. Germline assignment: CDR1 KGHDR and CDR2 SFDVKD. The CDR3, as DNA: TGTGCCACCAGTGACTTCGGGGGATTGGAGACCCAGTACTTC. It translates to CATSDFGGLETQYF.

This clone was seen a single time. This chain links TRBV4-1 with TRBJ1-1, with TRBD1 as a possible D gene (5 bases). CDR1 and CDR2 (germline): MGHRA, YSYEKL. The ends were cut back, 0 bases at V and 1 base at J, with 9 bases in the middle. This CDR3 spans 15 amino acids. This chain's CDR3 is CASSQEGTGNTEAFF. CDR3 nucleotides: TGCGCCAGCAGCCAAGAAGGCACAGGGAACACTGAAGCTTTCTTT.

The chain recombines TRBV7-2 with TRBJ2-1; TRBD2 might be the D (5 bases). The CDR3 length is 13 residues. Germline V gene lookup returns CDR1 SGHTA and CDR2 FQGNSA. Trimming removed 2 bases from V and 10 bases from J, with 12 bases in between. CDR3 loop: CASSLQLEGEQFF. The CDR3 bases are TGTGCCAGCAGCTTACAACTAGAAGGGGAGCAGTTCTTC. The complete variable domain, with remaining parts taken from reference TRBV7-2 and TRBJ2-1, reads GAGVSQSPSNKVTEKGKDVELRCDPISGHTALYWYRQSLGQGLEFLIYFQGNSAPDKSGLPSDRFSAERTGGSVSTLTIQRTQQEDSAVYLCASSLQLEGEQFFGPGTRLTVL.

The CDR3 region has the DNA TGTGCCAGCAGTGGACTAGCGGGAGTTTCAGAGACCCAGTACTTC. This encodes CASSGLAGVSETQYF. The chain carries TRBV28 and TRBJ2-5, with TRBD2 matching 13 bases. The CDR3 has 15 amino acids. Germline V gene lookup returns CDR1 MDHEN and CDR2 SYDVKM. V was pared by 5 bases and J by 4 bases, with 4 bases of the junction left unmatched. The full variable domain, rest sourced from reference TRBV28 and TRBJ2-5, is DVKVTQSSRYLVKRTGEKVFLECVQDMDHENMFWYRQDPGLGLRLIYFSYDVKMKEKGDIPEGYSVSREKKERFSLILESASTNQTSMYLCASSGLAGVSETQYFGPGTRLLVL.

The chain is built from TRBV11-3 and TRBJ2-3; the match to TRBD2 covers 9 bases. V lost 2 bases and J lost 5; bases outside the gene matches: 5. This CDR3 spans 15 amino acids. Per germline, CDR1 SGHNT and CDR2 YENEEA. The CDR3: CASSLQRGARDTQYF. As DNA, the CDR3 is TGTGCCAGCAGCTTACAGCGGGGGGCGAGAGATACGCAGTATTTT.

V and J are TRBV11-2 and TRBJ2-5; 7 nucleotides line up with TRBD2. The CDR3 covers 15 residues. With 7 bases clipped from V and 5 bases from J, the junction kept 13 bases outside the gene matches. Germline V gene lookup returns CDR1 SGHAT and CDR2 FQNNGV. The CDR3 protein is CASTPGTNLAETQYF. CDR3 in DNA: TGTGCCAGCACCCCCGGGACTAATCTAGCTGAGACCCAGTACTTC.

This clone was seen once. CDR3 DNA sequence: TGTGCCAGCAGTTTTAGTCGGGACGAGCAGTACTTC. This encodes CASSFSRDEQYF. This chain uses TRBV7-2 with TRBJ2-7; D gene unclear. Germline V gives CDR1 SGHTA, CDR2 FQGNSA. There are 12 residues in the CDR3. V dropped 6 bases and J dropped 5 bases, with 11 bases sitting between them.

In DNA, the CDR3 is TGTGCCAGCAGCTTTTTGAGGACAGGTACCGAGCAGTACTTC. It is translated as CASSFLRTGTEQYF. The V call is TRBV11-3, the J call TRBJ2-7; 7 nucleotides match TRBD1. Losses at the gene ends were 3 bases for V and 6 bases for J; bases not matched to a gene: 8. CDR3 size: 14 residues. CDR1 is SGHNT and CDR2 is YENEEA in the germline V gene.

The count of this clone is one. The chain combines TRBV6-2 or TRBV6-3 with TRBJ2-2; 7 nucleotides line up with TRBD1. CDR1 is MNHEY and CDR2 is SVGEGT in the germline V gene. The V and J ends lost 2 bases and 3 bases, in that order; junction bases with no gene match: 3. The CDR3 spans 15 residues. The CDR3 region has the DNA TGTGCCAGCAGTTACGACAGGGAAGACACCGGGGAGCTGTTTTTT. Translating gives CASSYDREDTGELFF.

The chain employs TRBV7-2 and TRBJ1-6; the match to TRBD1 covers 10 bases. Germline lookup yields CDR1 SGHTA and CDR2 FQGNSA. With V trimmed by 3 bases and J by 5 bases, 10 bases remained unmatched. This CDR3 has 18 residues. Written as DNA, the CDR3 is TGTGCCAGCAGCTTTAGACAGGGGGCGTCCAGAAATAATTCACCCCTCCACTTT. Protein product: CASSFRQGASRNNSPLHF. Full variable domain (missing parts from reference TRBV7-2 and TRBJ1-6): GAGVSQSPSNKVTEKGKDVELRCDPISGHTALYWYRQSLGQGLEFLIYFQGNSAPDKSGLPSDRFSAERTGGSVSTLTIQRTQQEDSAVYLCASSFRQGASRNNSPLHFGNGTRLTVT.

The chain links TRBV7-9 to TRBJ2-3; D might be TRBD2 (5 bases). V was trimmed by 3 bases and J by 0 bases, leaving 10 bases between them. The CDR3 loop spans 15 amino acids. CDR1 and CDR2 from the germline V gene are SEHNR and FQNEAQ (reference sequence). DNA for the CDR3: TGTGCCAGCAGCTTGGAGCGGCTCAGCACAGATACGCAGTATTTT. Translating it yields CASSLERLSTDTQYF.

The rearrangement uses TRBV5-4 and TRBJ1-3; tentative D call: TRBD1 (6 bases). Germline loops: CDR1 SGHNT, CDR2 YYREEE (reference sequence). V lost 0 bases, J lost 0 bases, and 10 bases lay in between. The CDR3 covers 16 residues. The CDR3 region is CASSLGGTHSGNTIYF. The DNA for the CDR3 is TGTGCCAGCAGCTTGGGTGGGACACACTCTGGAAACACCATATATTTT. The entire variable domain, with the rest obtained from reference TRBV5-4 and TRBJ1-3, is as follows: ETGVTQSPTHLIKTRGQQVTLRCSSQSGHNTVSWYQQALGQGPQFIFQYYREEENGRGNFPPRFSGLQFPNYSSELNVNALELDDSALYLCASSLGGTHSGNTIYFGEGSWLTVV.

The rearrangement joins TRBV7-2 to TRBJ2-5; D is possibly TRBD1 (5 bases). The V gene lost 3 bases and the J gene lost 4 bases, with 15 bases spanning the gap. Germline V gene lookup returns CDR1 SGHTA and CDR2 FQGNSA. This CDR3 comprises 15 residues. The CDR3 DNA reads as TGTGCCAGCAGCTTTTTAACAGGCCTGGGAGAGACCCAGTACTTC. Its protein is CASSFLTGLGETQYF.

The chain joins TRBV12-5 to TRBJ1-2, with 11 bases fitting TRBD1. The CDR3 sequence is 14 residues long. Unmatched junction bases numbered 0, after V lost 4 bases and J lost 2 bases. In germline, CDR1 is LGHNT, CDR2 FRNRAP. DNA of the CDR3: TGTGCTAGTGGTTGGACAGGGGGCAACTATGGCTACACCTTC. It encodes CASGWTGGNYGYTF.

CDR3 residues: CASISTGLRNEQFF. CDR3 nucleotide sequence: TGTGCCAGCATCTCGACAGGGTTAAGGAATGAGCAGTTCTTC. The chain joins TRBV28 to TRBJ2-1; 7 bases map to TRBD1. CDR1 MDHEN and CDR2 SYDVKM come from the germline V gene. V lost 7 bases, J lost 7 bases, and 10 bases stayed unmatched. The CDR3 contains 14 residues.

The rearrangement uses TRBV12-1 and TRBJ2-7; TRBD1 reflects the table's D call only, with no check against the DNA. TRBV12-1 is designated a pseudogene. The CDR3 contains 17 residues. CDR3 DNA: TGTGCCAGCAGCTTACCGGGACAGAGAGAGATCACCTACGAGCAGTACTTC. It translates to CASSLPGQREITYEQYF.

The V call is TRBV19, the J call TRBJ2-1, with D tentatively TRBD1 (6 bases). Germline V gene data show CDR1 as LNHDA and CDR2 as SQIVND (reference sequence). V was shortened by 7 bases and J by 1 base, with 14 bases between the two germline ends. The CDR3 runs 15 residues. The CDR3 region has the DNA TGTGCCAGTACCCCCAGGGGAGCTTCCTACAATGAGCAGTTCTTC. It translates to CASTPRGASYNEQFF.

The J gene is TRBJ2-7, the V gene TRBV6-5, with TRBD1 as a possible D gene (6 bases). This CDR3 has 13 amino acids. V was trimmed by 10 bases and J by 5 bases, leaving 18 bases between them. CDR1 and CDR2 from the germline V gene are MNHEY and SVGAGI. This CDR3 reads CATSYQGKNEQYF. The CDR3 nucleotides read TGTGCCACTAGTTATCAGGGGAAGAACGAGCAGTACTTC.

The V call is TRBV7-2, the J call TRBJ2-7, with D tentatively TRBD2 (6 bases). CDR1 is SGHTA, CDR2 FQGNSA, per germline. Between the trimmed V and J ends, which lost 7 bases and 0 bases, there was a span of 16 bases. The CDR3 contains 15 residues. CDR3 residues: CASILGGASSYEQYF. In DNA, the CDR3 is TGTGCCAGCATCTTGGGGGGAGCAAGCTCCTACGAGCAGTACTTC.

The chain employs TRBV2 and TRBJ2-3, with 9 bases lining up with TRBD2. The CDR3 is 14 residues long. V shed 9 bases and J 5 bases; nucleotides not matched to a gene: 9. Germline V gene lookup returns CDR1 SNHLY and CDR2 FYNNEI. This CDR3 reads CARGRGRAVDTQYF. The CDR3 DNA is TGTGCCAGAGGCCGCGGGAGGGCCGTAGATACGCAGTATTTT. The full variable domain, in which reference TRBV2 and TRBJ2-3 provide the parts outside the CDR3, is EPEVTQTPSHQVTQMGQEVILRCVPISNHLYFYWYRQILGQKVEFLVSFYNNEISEKSEIFDDQFSVERPDGSNFTLKIRSTKLEDSAMYFCARGRGRAVDTQYFGPGTRLTVL.

This chain uses TRBV9 with TRBJ2-7, with D possibly TRBD2 on 5 matching bases. This CDR3 is built from 14 residues. The V end lost 0 bases, the J end lost 2 bases, and 9 bases lay between the germline ends. CDR1 is SGDLS, CDR2 YYNGEE, per germline. The CDR3 sequence is CASSVDGVPYEQYF. The CDR3 bases are TGTGCCAGCAGCGTAGACGGGGTACCCTACGAGCAGTACTTC.

J is TRBJ2-7 and V is TRBV18; 8 nucleotides line up with TRBD1. The germline gives CDR1 KGHSH, CDR2 LQKENI. CDR3 length equals 15 residues. With 2 bases clipped from V and 2 bases from J, the junction kept 5 bases outside the gene matches. CDR3 sequence reads: CASSPRTGYPYEQYF. CDR3 in DNA: TGTGCCAGCTCACCAAGGACAGGGTACCCCTACGAGCAGTACTTC.

The chain recombines TRBV9 with TRBJ2-7, with D tentatively TRBD1 (7 bases). The germline gives CDR1 SGDLS, CDR2 YYNGEE. V lost 6 bases and J lost 3, with 13 bases in between. The CDR3 runs to 13 residues. The CDR3 here is CASNQGGGYEQYF. CDR3 sequence (DNA): TGTGCCAGCAACCAGGGGGGAGGCTACGAGCAGTACTTC.

This rearrangement joins TRBV3-1 (or the pseudogene TRBV3-2) to TRBJ1-1; 9 bases match TRBD1. V lost 4 bases to trimming and J lost 1 base; unmatched junction nucleotides: 4. From germline, CDR1 is LGHDT and CDR2 YNNKEL (reference sequence). The CDR3 is made up of 15 amino acids. As DNA, the CDR3 is TGTGCCAGCAGCCCGCCGGGACAGGGGAACACTGAAGCTTTCTTT. The encoded protein is CASSPPGQGNTEAFF.

This chain joins TRBV11-3 and TRBJ2-1; 11 nucleotides line up with TRBD1. Trimming at V came to 5 bases and at J to 6 bases, leaving 12 bases not matched to a gene. Germline CDR1 is SGHNT and CDR2 is YENEEA. This CDR3 has 17 amino acids. The CDR3 loop is CASSTRTGGVFGNEQFF. The CDR3 DNA reads as TGTGCCAGCAGCACCCGGACAGGGGGCGTCTTCGGCAATGAGCAGTTCTTC.

Only one count was recorded for this clone. The rearrangement joins TRBV29-1 to TRBJ2-3, with D possibly being TRBD2 (6 bases). This CDR3 spans 14 amino acids. The germline CDR1 and CDR2 sequences are SQVTM and ANQGSEA. Trimming left V 4 bases short and J 1 base short, with 12 bases between. The CDR3 DNA reads as TGCAGCGTTGGGCGGTCGGGAGGCACAGATACGCAGTATTTT. It is translated as CSVGRSGGTDTQYF.

In its sample, this clone was seen once. The chain is built from TRBV9 and TRBJ2-7; TRBD2 is a possible D gene (6 bases). The germline V gene has CDR1 SGDLS and CDR2 YYNGEE. Trimming stripped 3 bases from V and 6 bases from J, with 16 bases between. The CDR3 runs 14 residues. The CDR3 is CASSEGPAGSEQYF. In DNA form, the CDR3 reads TGTGCCAGCAGCGAGGGACCAGCGGGTAGCGAGCAGTACTTC.